Sequencing of this T cell receptor beta chain was carried out in a study of blood T cell repertoires in COVID-19. Sequencing was performed with immunoSEQ multiplex PCR; in TCRdb, only in-frame clones are kept and a portion is missing. Of approximately 140,000 clones listed, around nine tenths are singletons. The CDR3 extends over 16 amino acids. The V end lost 5 bases, the J end lost 4 bases, and 20 bases lay between the germline ends. Germline values: CDR1 SEHNR, CDR2 FQNEAQ (reference sequence). Sequences were obtained from peripheral blood. This clonotype originated in a woman in her thirties or forties with acute or convalescent COVID-19. The rearrangement links TRBV7-9 to TRBJ1-2; weak D call: TRBD1 (5 bases). This CDR3 is CASSPEGTHRAYGYTF. CDR3 DNA sequence: TGTGCCAGCAGCCCTGAAGGGACTCACCGGGCCTATGGCTACACCTTC.